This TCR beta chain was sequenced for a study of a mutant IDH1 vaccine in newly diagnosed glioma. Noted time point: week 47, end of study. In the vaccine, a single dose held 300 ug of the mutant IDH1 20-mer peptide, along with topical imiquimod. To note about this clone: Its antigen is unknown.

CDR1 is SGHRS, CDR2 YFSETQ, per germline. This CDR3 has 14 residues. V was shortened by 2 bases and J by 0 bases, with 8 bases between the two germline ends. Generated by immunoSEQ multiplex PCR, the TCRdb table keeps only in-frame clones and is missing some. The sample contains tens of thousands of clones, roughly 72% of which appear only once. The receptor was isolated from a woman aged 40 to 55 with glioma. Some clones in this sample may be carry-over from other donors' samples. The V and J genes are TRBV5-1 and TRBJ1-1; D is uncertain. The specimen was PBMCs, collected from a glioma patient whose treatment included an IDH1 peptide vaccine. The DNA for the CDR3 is TGCGCCAGCAGCTTCGGGCCTCTGAACACTGAAGCTTTCTTT. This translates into CASSFGPLNTEAFF.